This T cell receptor beta chain comes out of a study of blood T cell repertoires in COVID-19. Study context: Sources were T cells, B-cell-depleted T cells, or PBMCs; the material itself was cDNA or gDNA.

Individuals drawn from 24 US areas were about 18 to 90 years old. Each participant's cohort was designated according to participant-reported clinical history. Methods used by the authors: Nucleated cell number was recorded as an estimate derived from reference gene primer amplification. Sequenced by immunoSEQ multiplex PCR; TCRdb stores in-frame clones only, minus some. That table supplies the V and J calls and clone size; D and trimming were determined from the DNA. The sample lists 180,000 or so clones; more than 85% were seen once. The origin of this receptor is a human donor with acute COVID-19. The donor label of this sample is uncertain. The sequencing input was PBMCs or T cells enriched from blood (not recorded which).

CDR3 sequence (DNA): TGTGCCAGCAGTTTCGGACAGATCTACGAGCAGTACTTC. This gives the protein CASSFGQIYEQYF. The V call is TRBV12-3 or TRBV12-4, the J call TRBJ2-7; a weak D match, TRBD1 (6 bases). Trimming stripped 3 bases from V and 3 bases from J, with 9 bases between. This CDR3 has 13 amino acids.